This paragraph covers one T cell receptor (beta chain) sequence. Its specificity is unknown. UMI-labeled 5' RACE yielded the TRB cDNA libraries. TCRdb reworked the 5' RACE reads into one entry per CDR3 protein, no DNA. Its table lists tens of thousands of distinct CDR3 sequences. The record originates from a study of CXCR3-negative and CXCR3-positive naive CD8 T cells. Study results and caveats: Against CXCR3-negative naive cells, CXCR3-positive naive cells showed more hydrophobic TRB CDR3s. The majority of assays used fresh PBMCs, and CXCR3 expression partially decreased after cryopreservation.

CDR1 is SNHLY, CDR2 FYNNEI, per germline. This CDR3 is 11 amino acids long. This clonotype originated in a human donor in good health. Some clones in this sample may be carry-over from other donors' samples. Sequenced: naive CXCR3+ CD8+ T cells from blood. Regarding subset: CD45RO-CCR7+CD27+CD95- naive CD8+ T cells expressing CXCR3 (TNR3+). The chain has TRBV2 and TRBJ2-7. CDR3: CASSEWLEQYF.